The rows below give T cell receptor beta chains drawn from one sample of a study of OX40 agonist ivuxolimab in advanced cancers. Produced via immunoSEQ multiplex PCR; TCRdb's table is partial and in-frame only. The table includes almost 80,000 clones, less than 85% detected once. Sequenced here: CD4+ or CD8+ T cells sorted from blood, sampled in a trial of the OX40 agonist ivuxolimab. These receptors were obtained from an adult with an advanced solid tumor such as melanoma, head and neck, liver or kidney cancer. The CDR3 runs from the conserved cysteine through the conserved F or W. D genes are given only for firm matches. A row's size may be missing; if present it is once, few, many or a size class.

-	-	TRBJ2-2	TRBV5-4	TGTGCCAGCAGCTTGTCAAGAGCGAACACCGGGGAGCTGTTTTTT	CASSLSRANTGELFF
-	-	TRBJ1-1	TRBV25-1	TGTGCCAGCAGTGACCCCGAGGGGGGTTTCGCTGAAGCTTTCTTT	CASSDPEGGFAEAFF
-	-	TRBJ2-1	TRBV18	TGTGCCAGCTCACCGCAGGGGTACAATGAGCAGTTCTTC	CASSPQGYNEQFF
-	-	TRBJ1-2	TRBV6-5	TGTGCCAGCAAGGGCTTCTATGGCTACACCTTC	CASKGFYGYTF
-	-	TRBJ1-5	TRBV29-1	TGCAGCGTTGGAGGGGTACGGAATCAGCCCCAGCATTTT	CSVGGVRNQPQHF
-	once	TRBJ2-1	TRBV5-1	TGCGCCAGCAGCCCTAAGGGAACGGATGAGCAGTTCTTC	CASSPKGTDEQFF
-	-	TRBJ1-3	TRBV7-3	TGTGCCAGCAGCTTGGACTCTGGAAACACCATATATTTT	CASSLDSGNTIYF
-	-	TRBJ1-5	TRBV28	TGTGCCAGCATCCAGGGACCCCTTAGCAATCAGCCCCAGCATTTT	CASIQGPLSNQPQHF
-	-	TRBJ1-3	TRBV4-1	TGCGCCAGCAGCCAAGTACAAGCTCTCAGGAGGCTCTCTGGAAACACCATATATTTT	CASSQVQALRRLSGNTIYF
-	-	TRBJ2-7	TRBV28	TGTGCCAGCAATGGCTACGAGCAGTACTTC	CASNGYEQYF
TRBD2	-	TRBJ2-2	TRBV6-5	TGTGCCAGTGCCCGGACTAGGTCCACCGGGGAGCTGTTTTTT	CASARTRSTGELFF
-	-	TRBJ1-1	TRBV11-2	TGTGCCAGCAGCTTAGACAGGCATAGTGAAGCTTTCTTT	CASSLDRHSEAFF
TRBD1	once	TRBJ1-1	TRBV6-1	TGTGCCAGCAGTGCCCGGACAGGGCGCAGTGCGAACACTGAAGCTTTCTTT	CASSARTGRSANTEAFF
-	few	TRBJ2-1	TRBV28	TGTGCCAGCAGTTTAAGTCGGGGGCGCTCCTACAATGAGCAGTTCTTC	CASSLSRGRSYNEQFF
-	-	TRBJ1-2	TRBV19	TGTGCCAGTAGCGACAGGCCCTCCGATGGCTACACCTTC	CASSDRPSDGYTF
-	-	TRBJ1-3	TRBV6-5	TGTGCCAGCACCGATTTGACACGAGCAAACACCATATATTTT	CASTDLTRANTIYF
-	-	TRBJ1-2	TRBV6-5	TGTGCCAGCAGTTACCGGCCCGGAGGGGTCTCTGGCTACACCTTC	CASSYRPGGVSGYTF
TRBD1	-	TRBJ1-5	TRBV18	TGTGCCAGCTCACCCGACAGGGGTGATAGCAATCAGCCCCAGCATTTT	CASSPDRGDSNQPQHF
TRBD1	once	TRBJ1-5	TRBV27	TGTGCCAGCAGGGCTTTGACAGGGATCGGTCAGCCCCAGCATTTT	CASRALTGIGQPQHF
-	-	TRBJ2-3	TRBV7-3	TGTGCCAGCAGCTTATCTGGTAGGGAGTCTGCGCGCGCAGATACGCAGTATTTT	CASSLSGRESARADTQYF
TRBD1	-	TRBJ1-6	TRBV7-9	TGTGCCAGCAGCCCGGGGACAGGTTATTCACCCCTCCACTTT	CASSPGTGYSPLHF
-	-	TRBJ1-6	TRBV30	TGTGCCTGCCAGAGACAGTCCCAGGCTAACTCCTCCTATAATTCACCCCTCCACTTT	CACQRQSQANSSYNSPLHF
-	-	TRBJ2-3	TRBV28	TGTGCCAGCATTTCACTCCCAGCGGTCACAGATACGCAGTATTTT	CASISLPAVTDTQYF
TRBD2	-	TRBJ2-3	TRBV7-8	TGTGCCAGCACCCTTCGACTAGCGGGGGCCACAGATACGCAGTATTTT	CASTLRLAGATDTQYF
-	-	TRBJ1-5	TRBV27	TGTGCCAGCAGTTTACTTGCTGGGAGCAATCAGCCCCAGCATTTT	CASSLLAGSNQPQHF
-	-	TRBJ1-5	TRBV18	TGTGCCAGCTCACAACAAGCGGATCAGCCCCAGCATTTT	CASSQQADQPQHF
TRBD1	-	TRBJ1-3	TRBV9	TGTGCCAGCAGCGCACAGGGGGCGACTGGAAACACCATATATTTT	CASSAQGATGNTIYF
-	-	TRBJ1-4	TRBV6-6	TGTGCCAGCAGTCCATACGGCCGGGAGCCTAATGAAAAACTGTTTTTT	CASSPYGREPNEKLFF
-	-	TRBJ1-1	TRBV7-7	TGTGCCAGCAGGCCTTTGGGACGGACTGAAGCTTTCTTT	CASRPLGRTEAFF
-	-	TRBJ1-2	TRBV30	TGTGCCTGGAGTGGCGGAAACTATGGCTACACCTTC	CAWSGGNYGYTF
-	-	TRBJ1-2	TRBV9	TGTGCCAGCAGCGGCCGGGACACCATCTATGGCTACACCTTC	CASSGRDTIYGYTF
TRBD2	once	TRBJ2-7	TRBV29-1	TGCAGCGTGACTAGCGGGAGGGGGTACGAGCAGTACTTC	CSVTSGRGYEQYF
-	-	TRBJ2-5	TRBV7-2	TGTGCCAGCAGCTTAGCGCTCGGCAGGGCTCTGGAGACCCAGTACTTC	CASSLALGRALETQYF
TRBD1	-	TRBJ1-2	TRBV7-9	TGTGCCAGCAGCTTCTCGGACAGGACCTATGGCTACACCTTC	CASSFSDRTYGYTF
TRBD1	few	TRBJ1-5	TRBV4-1	TGCGCCAGCAGCCAAGGGACAGGGTTTAATCAGCCCCAGCATTTT	CASSQGTGFNQPQHF
TRBD2	-	TRBJ2-4	TRBV6-1	TGTGCCAGCAGACTAGCGGGGGAACGAGGGCACATTCAGTACTTC	CASRLAGERGHIQYF
TRBD1	-	TRBJ1-4	TRBV30	TGTGCCTGGACGGGCCGCGGGACAGATGAAAAACTGTTTTTT	CAWTGRGTDEKLFF
TRBD1	-	TRBJ1-2	TRBV30	TGTGCCTATACCTACAACAGGGGGCAAGGCTACACCTTC	CAYTYNRGQGYTF
-	-	TRBJ1-1	TRBV5-1	TGCGCCAGCAGCACAGCCGGGACACGGACACAGCAGAACACTGAAGCTTTCTTT	CASSTAGTRTQQNTEAFF